This entry concerns a single T cell receptor (beta chain). Clones were sequenced by immunoSEQ multiplex PCR, and TCRdb holds only the in-frame ones, with some missing. The table has 450,000 to 550,000 clones, about 91% seen once; the top ten hold around 2.5%. The data derive from a study of Ad26.COV2.S vaccination and SARS-CoV-2 variants. Study as a whole: Intramuscularly, Ad26.COV2.S was given either once or twice, 56 days apart.

The treatment is: 15 to 20 received Ad26.COV2.S at low or high dose, single or two shots; 5 received placebo; per-sample allocation not given. Repertoires come from day 63 after the first vaccine or placebo injection. The germline V gene encodes CDR1 SGHAT and CDR2 FQDESV (reference sequence). The CDR3 contains 14 residues. Trimming removed 5 bases at V and 1 base at J, with 11 bases between. The input for sequencing was peripheral blood, taken in a trial of Ad26.COV2.S vaccine versus placebo. This sequence joins TRBV11-1 and TRBJ2-5, with D unclear. The TCR was taken from a person between 18 and 59 years old who received the Ad26.COV2.S COVID-19 vaccine or a placebo. The CDR3 protein is CASSDRLTQETQYF. In nucleotides, the CDR3 is TGTGCCAGCAGCGACCGGTTAACCCAAGAGACCCAGTACTTC.